A single sample is the source of the 5 T cell receptor beta chains below, sequenced in a study of cytomegalovirus exposure and HLA in healthy donors. 13 Jbeta primers and 60 Vbeta primers were used for the PCR. This table comes from immunoSEQ multiplex PCR, and its TCRdb copy is limited to in-frame clones, with some not included. This table has 150,000 to 200,000 clones, 70% to 90% appearing once. Sequencing used PBMCs. These receptors were taken from a woman under 40 in good health and CMV-seropositive.

The chain recombines TRBV19 with TRBJ1-2; D is perhaps TRBD1 (5 bases). The V gene's germline CDR1 is LNHDA and CDR2 SQIVND (reference sequence). The CDR3 loop spans 13 amino acids. Trimming removed 10 bases at V and 3 bases at J, with 15 bases between. The CDR3 sequence: CATSAGLDYGYTF. CDR3 sequence (DNA): TGTGCCACCTCGGCAGGGTTGGACTATGGCTACACCTTC. Filled out from reference TRBV19 and TRBJ1-2, the complete variable domain reads DGGITQSPKYLFRKEGQNVTLSCEQNLNHDAMYWYRQDPGQGLRLIYYSQIVNDFQKGDIAEGYSVSREKKESFPLTVTSAQKNPTAFYLCATSAGLDYGYTFGSGTRLTVV.

The J gene is TRBJ1-6, the V gene TRBV7-2, with D perhaps matching TRBD1 (6 bases). The CDR3 has 14 residues. V dropped 5 bases and J dropped 4 bases, with 9 bases sitting between them. Germline CDR1 and CDR2: SGHTA and FQGNSA. The CDR3 sequence: CASSAQGYNSPLHF. The DNA of the CDR3 is TGTGCCAGCAGCGCACAGGGTTATAATTCACCCCTCCACTTT.

The CDR3: CASSPGGLAGGVTDTQYF. Written as DNA, the CDR3 is TGTGCCAGCAGCCCGGGGGGTCTAGCGGGGGGAGTCACAGATACGCAGTATTTT. The J gene is TRBJ2-3, the V gene TRBV5-4; TRBD2 matches at 11 bases. The CDR3 is 18 amino acids. V shed 4 bases and J 2 bases; nucleotides not matched to a gene: 12. CDR1 and CDR2 (germline): SGHNT, YYREEE (reference sequence).

The rearrangement joins TRBV19 to TRBJ2-7; D may be TRBD1 (5 bases). In germline, CDR1 is LNHDA, CDR2 SQIVND (reference sequence). This CDR3 spans 15 amino acids. The V end lost 3 bases, the J end lost 6 bases, and 18 bases lay between the germline ends. The CDR3 DNA reads as TGTGCCAGTAGTATCACCGGAGTAGGGGTTGGCGAGCAGTACTTC. This gives the protein CASSITGVGVGEQYF.

CDR3 nucleotide sequence: TGTGCCAGCAGCTCGTTCGGACAGGGTCTACCTGAAGCTTTCTTT. As protein: CASSSFGQGLPEAFF. This chain joins TRBV7-8 and TRBJ1-1, with TRBD1 identical over 8 bases. The CDR3 has 15 residues. Trimming cost V 4 bases and J 6 bases; bases outside gene matches: 10. Germline CDR1 and CDR2: SGHVS and FQNEAQ.